One sample yielded the 21 T cell receptor beta chains listed below, sequenced in a study of T cell responses to AZD1222 COVID-19 vaccine. The table came from immunoSEQ multiplex PCR; TCRdb's copy has only in-frame clones and leaves some out. The data hold under 200,000 clones, with approximately 90% observed a single time. The sample consisted of peripheral blood, taken 28 days after the second dose of the MenACWY control vaccine. Every receptor here comes from an adult who received the MenACWY meningococcal vaccine as a control.

The chain carries TRBV9 and TRBJ1-2, with D tentatively TRBD1 (6 bases). Trimming removed 4 bases at V and 7 bases at J, with 14 bases between. The CDR3 extends over 13 amino acids. Germline lookup yields CDR1 SGDLS and CDR2 YYNGEE. The CDR3 coding sequence is TGTGCCAGCAGCACCTTGGGACACGGTGGCTACACCTTC. This sequence encodes CASSTLGHGGYTF.

The rearrangement uses TRBV6-2 or TRBV6-3 and TRBJ1-2, with D possibly being TRBD1 (6 bases). The germline CDR1 and CDR2 sequences are MNHEY and SVGEGT. This CDR3 spans 13 amino acids. The ends were cut back, 5 bases at V and 3 bases at J, with 10 bases in the middle. The CDR3 region has the DNA TGTGCCAGCAGTCCGAACAGGGACTATGGCTACACCTTC. Protein sequence: CASSPNRDYGYTF.

The chain couples TRBV6-5 to TRBJ1-1; 7 bases agree with TRBD1. Germline CDR1 and CDR2: MNHEY and SVGAGI. This CDR3 region has 14 residues. Unmatched junction bases numbered 7, after V lost 5 bases and J lost 4 bases. The CDR3 nucleotides read TGTGCCAGCAGTAGGGGGCAGGGTGTCACTGAAGCTTTCTTT. Translation: CASSRGQGVTEAFF.

V gene TRBV7-2 combines with J gene TRBJ2-2; no clear D. V lost 0 bases and J lost 0, with 2 bases in between. The V gene's germline CDR1 is SGHTA and CDR2 FQGNSA. This CDR3 is 14 amino acids long. The CDR3: CASSLAANTGELFF. The CDR3 DNA follows: TGTGCCAGCAGCTTAGCAGCGAACACCGGGGAGCTGTTTTTT.

This chain joins TRBV27 and TRBJ2-5; no reliable D call. The V end lost 5 bases, the J end lost 2 bases, and 12 bases lay between the germline ends. CDR1 is MNHEY and CDR2 is SMNVEV in the germline V gene (reference sequence). There are 14 residues in the CDR3. CDR3 loop: CASSPLGRQETQYF. CDR3 nucleotide sequence: TGTGCCAGCAGTCCCTTAGGACGTCAAGAGACCCAGTACTTC.

J is TRBJ1-2 and V is TRBV30, with D possibly matching TRBD1 (5 bases). Between the trimmed V and J ends, which lost 3 bases and 4 bases, there was a span of 9 bases. The CDR3 has 12 residues. Germline-derived CDR1 and CDR2 are GTSNPN and SVGIG (reference sequence). CDR3 in amino acids: CAWRGAGYGYTF. CDR3 coding DNA: TGTGCCTGGAGAGGGGCTGGCTATGGCTACACCTTC.

The V and J genes are TRBV28 and TRBJ2-7; D is unresolved. In germline, CDR1 is MDHEN, CDR2 SYDVKM. The CDR3 is 13 amino acids. V was cut by 5 bases and J by 5 bases, with 13 bases left in between. This chain's CDR3 is CASSTSGRDEQYF. In nucleotides, the CDR3 is TGTGCCAGCAGTACCTCCGGTCGGGACGAGCAGTACTTC.

The chain uses TRBV9 and TRBJ2-6; D remains unclear. This CDR3 has 15 amino acids. V lost 0 bases, J lost 0 bases, and 4 bases lay in between. Germline lookup yields CDR1 SGDLS and CDR2 YYNGEE. The CDR3 reads CASSVASSGANVLTF. Written as DNA, the CDR3 is TGTGCCAGCAGCGTAGCCAGCTCTGGGGCCAACGTCCTGACTTTC.

The rearrangement uses TRBV7-8 and TRBJ1-5; 8 bases agree with TRBD1. The CDR3 loop spans 15 amino acids. Trimming at V came to 5 bases and at J to 9 bases, leaving 12 bases not matched to a gene. Germline CDR1 is SGHVS and CDR2 is FQNEAQ. DNA for the CDR3: TGTGCCAGCAGCCCGAAGACTTTACAGGGGGGGCCCCAGCATTTT. Its translation is CASSPKTLQGGPQHF.

This chain uses TRBV21-1 with TRBJ2-1. TRBV21-1 is labeled a pseudogene. This CDR3 has 16 amino acids. CDR3 amino acids: CASSKGPVGSYNEQFF. The CDR3 bases are TGTGCCAGCAGCAAAGGCCCCGTTGGTTCCTACAATGAGCAGTTCTTC.

This clone has just one count. CDR3 sequence: CASTQIADNSPLHF. CDR3 nucleotide sequence: TGTGCCAGCACCCAGATAGCCGATAATTCACCCCTCCACTTT. The genes are TRBV4-2 and TRBJ1-6; D not certain. CDR3 size: 14 residues. V was cut by 7 bases and J by 5 bases, with 12 bases left in between. Germline V gene data show CDR1 as LGHNA and CDR2 as YNFKEQ.

V gene TRBV24-1 combines with J gene TRBJ2-1, with 13 bases aligning to TRBD2. The CDR3 spans 18 residues. V shed 2 bases and J 2 bases; nucleotides not matched to a gene: 5. In germline, CDR1 is KGHDR, CDR2 SFDVKD. CDR3 in amino acids: CATSDSGLAGYAYNEQFF. As DNA, the CDR3 is TGTGCCACCAGTGATTCGGGACTAGCGGGGTATGCCTACAATGAGCAGTTCTTC.

This chain joins TRBV5-6 and TRBJ2-7, with 8 bases fitting TRBD1. Germline trimming cut 4 bases from V and 0 bases from J; bases unmatched to any gene: 3. CDR3 size: 14 residues. Per the germline V gene, CDR1 is SGHDT and CDR2 is YYEEEE. Written as DNA, the CDR3 is TGTGCCAGCAGCAAAGACAGGGGCTCCTACGAGCAGTACTTC. Amino acids: CASSKDRGSYEQYF.

The J gene is TRBJ1-6, the V gene TRBV5-1, with D possibly being TRBD1 (5 bases). Per the germline V gene, CDR1 is SGHRS and CDR2 is YFSETQ. This CDR3 spans 14 amino acids. V lost 9 bases to trimming and J lost 3 bases, with 13 bases between them. The CDR3 nucleotides are TGCGCCACCTCAACAGGATACTATAATTCACCCCTCCACTTT. The encoded protein is CATSTGYYNSPLHF.

The chain couples TRBV11-2 to TRBJ1-2; no clear D gene. Germline V gene sequence: CDR1 SGHAT, CDR2 FQNNGV. V lost 2 bases to trimming and J lost 6 bases, with 19 bases between them. The CDR3 length is 16 residues. CDR3 sequence (DNA): TGTGCCAGCAGCTTACCAGTTCCCCCAGCCCTTAATGGCTACACCTTC. Amino acid sequence: CASSLPVPPALNGYTF. Combining the CDR3 with reference TRBV11-2 and TRBJ1-2 gives the whole variable domain EAGVAQSPRYKIIEKRQSVAFWCNPISGHATLYWYQQILGQGPKLLIQFQNNGVVDDSQLPKDRFSAERLKGVDSTLKIQPAKLEDSAVYLCASSLPVPPALNGYTFGSGTRLTVV.

This chain links TRBV7-9 with TRBJ1-6; D unresolved. Germline assignment: CDR1 SEHNR and CDR2 FQNEAQ (reference sequence). The CDR3 loop spans 12 amino acids. The V end lost 4 bases, the J end lost 8 bases, and 6 bases lay between the germline ends. In DNA, the CDR3 is TGTGCCAGCAGCTCGCCTTATTCACCCCTCCACTTT. It translates to CASSSPYSPLHF. Using reference TRBV7-9 and TRBJ1-6 for the parts outside the CDR3, the full variable domain is DTGVSQNPRHKITKRGQNVTFRCDPISEHNRLYWYRQTLGQGPEFLTYFQNEAQLEKSRLLSDRFSAERPKGSFSTLEIQRTEQGDSAMYLCASSSPYSPLHFGNGTRLTVT.

The chain recombines TRBV12-5 with TRBJ2-1; the D gene is possibly TRBD2 (7 bases). The germline gives CDR1 LGHNT, CDR2 FRNRAP. The CDR3 has 15 amino acids. Deletions cut 6 bases from V and 5 bases from J, with 17 bases between. The CDR3 sequence is CASGPPGGQDNEQFF. The DNA of the CDR3 is TGTGCTAGTGGGCCTCCCGGGGGGCAGGACAATGAGCAGTTCTTC.

This clone was seen once. The chain is built from TRBV19 and TRBJ1-1; no reliable D call. Germline V gives CDR1 LNHDA, CDR2 SQIVND (reference sequence). The V end was cut by 5 bases, the J end by 1 base, with 5 bases between. The CDR3 contains 12 residues. CDR3 in DNA: TGTGCCAGTAGTGCTAGGAACACTGAAGCTTTCTTT. It translates to CASSARNTEAFF.

This chain connects TRBV7-3 to TRBJ1-1; D gene uncertain. V was clipped by 2 bases and J by 1 base, with 11 bases between them. The germline V gene encodes CDR1 SGHTA and CDR2 FQGTGA. This CDR3 contains 15 residues. The CDR3 region is CASSLEDVQNTEAFF. CDR3 coding DNA: TGTGCCAGCAGCTTAGAGGATGTACAGAACACTGAAGCTTTCTTT.

The chain couples TRBV18 to TRBJ2-1; 10 bases line up with TRBD1. V lost 1 base, J lost 8 bases, and 8 bases stayed unmatched. This CDR3 is built from 16 residues. From germline, CDR1 is KGHSH and CDR2 LQKENI. This CDR3 reads CASSPLTRQGADEQFF. Here the CDR3 DNA reads TGTGCCAGCTCACCACTCACGAGACAGGGGGCCGATGAGCAGTTCTTC.

The CDR3, as DNA: TGTGCCAGCAGCGTAGGGTCGGAATTCGAAAAACTGTTTTTT. It translates to CASSVGSEFEKLFF. The rearrangement links TRBV9 to TRBJ1-4, with no clear D. The CDR3 consists of 14 residues. CDR1 and CDR2 from the germline V gene are SGDLS and YYNGEE. Trimming cost V 0 bases and J 8 bases, with 11 bases left between them.